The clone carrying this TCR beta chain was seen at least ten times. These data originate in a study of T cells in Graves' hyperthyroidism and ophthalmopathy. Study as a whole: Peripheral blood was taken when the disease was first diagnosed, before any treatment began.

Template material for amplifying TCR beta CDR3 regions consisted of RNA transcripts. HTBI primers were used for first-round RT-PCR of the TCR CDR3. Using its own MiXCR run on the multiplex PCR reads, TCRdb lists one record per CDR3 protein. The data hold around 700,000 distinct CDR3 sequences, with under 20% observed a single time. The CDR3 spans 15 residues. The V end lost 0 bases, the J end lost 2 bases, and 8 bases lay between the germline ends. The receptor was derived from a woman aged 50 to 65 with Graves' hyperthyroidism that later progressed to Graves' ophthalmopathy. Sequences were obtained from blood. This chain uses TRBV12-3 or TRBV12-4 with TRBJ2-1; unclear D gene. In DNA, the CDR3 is TGTGCCAGCAGTTTAGCGGGGAAGCCCTACAATGAGCAGTTCTTC. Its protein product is CASSLAGKPYNEQFF.